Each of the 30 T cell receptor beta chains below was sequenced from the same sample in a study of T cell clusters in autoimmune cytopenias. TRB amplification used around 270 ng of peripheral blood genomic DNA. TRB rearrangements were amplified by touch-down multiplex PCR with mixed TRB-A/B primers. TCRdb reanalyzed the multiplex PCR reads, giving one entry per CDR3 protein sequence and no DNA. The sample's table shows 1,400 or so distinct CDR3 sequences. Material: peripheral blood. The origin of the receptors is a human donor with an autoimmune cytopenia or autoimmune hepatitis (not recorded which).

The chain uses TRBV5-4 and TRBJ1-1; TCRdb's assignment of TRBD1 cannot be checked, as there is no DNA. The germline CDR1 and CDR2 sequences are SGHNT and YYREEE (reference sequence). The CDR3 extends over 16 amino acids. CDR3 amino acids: CASSLAGGTMNTEAFF.

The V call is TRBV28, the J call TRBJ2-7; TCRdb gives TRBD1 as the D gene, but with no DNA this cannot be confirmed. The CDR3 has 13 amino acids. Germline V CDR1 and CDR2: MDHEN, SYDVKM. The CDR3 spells CASSLYGQFEQYF.

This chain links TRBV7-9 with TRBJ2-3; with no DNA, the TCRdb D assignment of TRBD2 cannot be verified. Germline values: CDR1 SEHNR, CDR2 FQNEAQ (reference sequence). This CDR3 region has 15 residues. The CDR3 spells CASSPGSGRTDTQYF.

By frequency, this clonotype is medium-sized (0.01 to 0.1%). The CDR3 sequence: CASKGQINSPLHF. The chain links TRBV6-5 to TRBJ1-6. The CDR3 loop spans 13 amino acids. Germline CDR1 MNHEY, CDR2 SVGAGI.

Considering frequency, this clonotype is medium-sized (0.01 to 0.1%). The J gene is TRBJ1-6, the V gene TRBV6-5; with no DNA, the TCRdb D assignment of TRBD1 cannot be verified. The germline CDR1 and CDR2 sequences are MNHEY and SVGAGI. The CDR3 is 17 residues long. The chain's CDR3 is CASSIQGISSYNSPLHF.

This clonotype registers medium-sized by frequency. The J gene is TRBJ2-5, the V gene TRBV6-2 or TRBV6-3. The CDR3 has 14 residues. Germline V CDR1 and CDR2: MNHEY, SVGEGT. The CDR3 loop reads CASRYYVSQETQYF.

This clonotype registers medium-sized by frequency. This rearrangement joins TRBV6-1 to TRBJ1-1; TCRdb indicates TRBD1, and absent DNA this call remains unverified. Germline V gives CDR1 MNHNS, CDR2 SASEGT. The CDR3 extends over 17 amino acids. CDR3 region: CASSDDIRGGMNTEAFF.

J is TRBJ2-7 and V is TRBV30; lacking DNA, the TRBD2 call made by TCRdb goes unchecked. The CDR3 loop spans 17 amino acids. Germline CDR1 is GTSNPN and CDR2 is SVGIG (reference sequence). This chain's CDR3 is CAWSSGPGDATRYEQYF.

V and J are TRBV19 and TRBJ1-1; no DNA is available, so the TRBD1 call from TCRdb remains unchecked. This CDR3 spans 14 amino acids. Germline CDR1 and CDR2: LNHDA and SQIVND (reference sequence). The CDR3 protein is CASTQGGRTLEAFF. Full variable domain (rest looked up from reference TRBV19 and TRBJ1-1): DGGITQSPKYLFRKEGQNVTLSCEQNLNHDAMYWYRQDPGQGLRLIYYSQIVNDFQKGDIAEGYSVSREKKESFPLTVTSAQKNPTAFYLCASTQGGRTLEAFFGQGTRLTVV.

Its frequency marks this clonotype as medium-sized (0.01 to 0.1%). The CDR3 region is CASSATWGNSPLHF. The genes are TRBV27 and TRBJ1-6; lacking DNA, the TRBD1 call made by TCRdb goes unchecked. Germline values: CDR1 MNHEY, CDR2 SMNVEV (reference sequence). This CDR3 region has 14 residues.

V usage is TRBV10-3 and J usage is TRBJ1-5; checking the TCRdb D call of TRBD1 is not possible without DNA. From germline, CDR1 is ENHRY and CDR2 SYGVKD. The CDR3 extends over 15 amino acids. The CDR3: CAISLSGRNDQPQHF.

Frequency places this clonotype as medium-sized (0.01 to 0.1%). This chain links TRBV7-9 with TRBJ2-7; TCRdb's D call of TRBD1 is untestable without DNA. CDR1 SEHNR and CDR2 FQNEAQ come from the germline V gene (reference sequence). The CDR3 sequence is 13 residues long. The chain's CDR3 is CASSRMDTYEQYF.

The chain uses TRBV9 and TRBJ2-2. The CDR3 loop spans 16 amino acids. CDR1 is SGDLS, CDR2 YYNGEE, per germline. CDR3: CASSVEDTTNTGELFF.

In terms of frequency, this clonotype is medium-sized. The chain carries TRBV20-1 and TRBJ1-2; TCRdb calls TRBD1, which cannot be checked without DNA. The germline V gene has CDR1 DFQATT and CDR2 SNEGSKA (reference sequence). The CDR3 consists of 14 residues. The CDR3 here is CSASGTDFGYGYTF.

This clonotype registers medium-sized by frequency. CDR3: CASSFGRVGNQPQHF. The chain uses TRBV12-3 or TRBV12-4 and TRBJ1-5. The CDR3 is 15 amino acids.

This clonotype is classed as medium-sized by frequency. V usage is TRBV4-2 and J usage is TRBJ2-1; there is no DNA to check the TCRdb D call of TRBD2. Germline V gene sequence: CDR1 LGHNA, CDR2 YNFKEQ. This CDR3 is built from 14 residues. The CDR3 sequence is CASSPLTTNNEQFF.

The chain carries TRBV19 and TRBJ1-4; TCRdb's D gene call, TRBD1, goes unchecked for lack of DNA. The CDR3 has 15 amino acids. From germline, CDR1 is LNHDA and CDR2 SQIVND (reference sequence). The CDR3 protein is CASRSSGGGNEKLFF.

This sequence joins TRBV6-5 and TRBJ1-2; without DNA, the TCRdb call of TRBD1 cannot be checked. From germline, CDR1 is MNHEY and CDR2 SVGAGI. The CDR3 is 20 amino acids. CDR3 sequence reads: CASSYSVYFPRTGSNYGYTF.

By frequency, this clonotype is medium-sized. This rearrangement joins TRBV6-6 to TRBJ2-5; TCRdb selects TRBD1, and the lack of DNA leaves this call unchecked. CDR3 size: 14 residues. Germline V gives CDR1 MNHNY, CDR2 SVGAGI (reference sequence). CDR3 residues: CASSDGRGQETQYF.

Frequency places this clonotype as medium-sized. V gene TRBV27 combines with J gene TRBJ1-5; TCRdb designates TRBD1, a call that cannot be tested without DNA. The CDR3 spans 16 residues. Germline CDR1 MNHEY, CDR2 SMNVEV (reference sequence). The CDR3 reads CASSALRDSLNQPQHF.

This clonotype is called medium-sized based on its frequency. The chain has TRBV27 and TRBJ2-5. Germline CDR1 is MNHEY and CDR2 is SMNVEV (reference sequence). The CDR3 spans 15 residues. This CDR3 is CASSLTRQVQETQYF.

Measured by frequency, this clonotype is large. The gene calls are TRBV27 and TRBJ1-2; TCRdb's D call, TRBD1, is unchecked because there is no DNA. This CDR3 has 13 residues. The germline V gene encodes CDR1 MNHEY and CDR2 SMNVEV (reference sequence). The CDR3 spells CASSVTPTHGYTF.

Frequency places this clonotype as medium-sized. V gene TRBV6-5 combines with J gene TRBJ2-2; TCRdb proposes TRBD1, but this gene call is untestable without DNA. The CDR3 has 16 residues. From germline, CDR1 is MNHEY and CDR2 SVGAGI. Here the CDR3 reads CASSLDRGANTGELFF.

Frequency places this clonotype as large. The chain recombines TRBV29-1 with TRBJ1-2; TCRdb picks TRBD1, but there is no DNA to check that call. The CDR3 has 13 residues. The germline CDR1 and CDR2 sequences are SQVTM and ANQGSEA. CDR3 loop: CSVADREGYGYTF.

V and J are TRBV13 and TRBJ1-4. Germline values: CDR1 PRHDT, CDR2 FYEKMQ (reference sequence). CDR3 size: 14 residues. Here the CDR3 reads CASRDQIRNEKLFF.

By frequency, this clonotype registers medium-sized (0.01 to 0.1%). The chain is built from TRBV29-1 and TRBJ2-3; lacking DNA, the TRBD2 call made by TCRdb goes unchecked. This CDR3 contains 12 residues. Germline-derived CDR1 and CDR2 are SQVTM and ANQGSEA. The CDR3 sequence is CSVEGGSDTQYF.

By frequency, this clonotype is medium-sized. CDR3 residues: CASSRDRTNEKLFF. The rearrangement joins TRBV6-1 to TRBJ1-4; there is no DNA to check the TCRdb D call of TRBD1. The germline gives CDR1 MNHNS, CDR2 SASEGT. CDR3 size: 14 residues.

The CDR3 region is CSAETTGRSNYGYTF. The chain uses TRBV20-1 and TRBJ1-2; TCRdb returns TRBD1, unconfirmable since there is no DNA. This CDR3 comprises 15 residues. Germline CDR1 and CDR2: DFQATT and SNEGSKA (reference sequence).

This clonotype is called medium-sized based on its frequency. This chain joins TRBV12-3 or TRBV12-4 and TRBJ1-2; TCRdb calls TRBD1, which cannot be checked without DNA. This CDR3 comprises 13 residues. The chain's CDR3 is CASRYQGDYGYTF.

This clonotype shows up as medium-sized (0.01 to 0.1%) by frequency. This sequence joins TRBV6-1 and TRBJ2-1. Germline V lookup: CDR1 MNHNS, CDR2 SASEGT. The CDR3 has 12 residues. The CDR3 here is CASSEALTEQYF.